This record concerns one T cell receptor (beta chain) sequence. The data were obtained in a study of shared clonotypes between healthy human individuals. Donors comprised healthy HIV-negative adults lacking recent acute infections or vaccinations. Data came from immunoSEQ multiplex PCR; TCRdb stores just in-frame clones and leaves some out. The sample has more than 2 million clones, approximately 95% seen once; the top ten hold around 0.13%. Germline V gene lookup returns CDR1 SNHLY and CDR2 FYNNEI. This CDR3 is built from 15 residues. The trim removed 6 bases at V and 1 base at J, leaving 8 bases unmatched.

Sequencing used naive CD4+ T cells sorted from blood. The sample's subset: CD45RA+ positively selected. The chain carries TRBV2 and TRBJ2-7; 8 bases align to TRBD1. This receptor was identified in a man aged 18 to 30 in good health. CDR3: CASRGHGQGSYEQYF. CDR3 sequence (DNA): TGTGCCAGCAGGGGTCATGGACAGGGATCCTACGAGCAGTACTTC.